The TCR beta chain described here comes from a study of T cells in Graves' hyperthyroidism and ophthalmopathy. V dropped 3 bases and J dropped 2 bases, with 20 bases sitting between them. The CDR3 extends over 16 amino acids. The V gene's germline CDR1 is DFQATT and CDR2 SNEGSKA (reference sequence). This clonotype was observed a handful of times. What was amplified from RNA transcripts were TCR beta CDR3 regions. First-round RT-PCR targeting the TCR CDR3 was performed with the HTBI primer set. MiXCR, run by TCRdb on the multiplex PCR reads, gives a single entry per CDR3 protein. The sample lists hundreds of thousands of distinct CDR3 sequences, just under 45% seen once, with roughly 6.5% in the top ten.

The TCR was taken from an adult man with Graves' disease, either hyperthyroidism or ophthalmopathy (not recorded which). Sequenced sample: peripheral blood or thyroid tissue (not recorded which). V and J are TRBV20-1 and TRBJ2-7; tentative D call: TRBD2 (6 bases). The CDR3 loop reads CSARERGGFPAYEQYF. Here the CDR3 DNA reads TGCAGTGCTAGGGAACGTGGGGGGTTCCCCGCCTACGAGCAGTACTTC.